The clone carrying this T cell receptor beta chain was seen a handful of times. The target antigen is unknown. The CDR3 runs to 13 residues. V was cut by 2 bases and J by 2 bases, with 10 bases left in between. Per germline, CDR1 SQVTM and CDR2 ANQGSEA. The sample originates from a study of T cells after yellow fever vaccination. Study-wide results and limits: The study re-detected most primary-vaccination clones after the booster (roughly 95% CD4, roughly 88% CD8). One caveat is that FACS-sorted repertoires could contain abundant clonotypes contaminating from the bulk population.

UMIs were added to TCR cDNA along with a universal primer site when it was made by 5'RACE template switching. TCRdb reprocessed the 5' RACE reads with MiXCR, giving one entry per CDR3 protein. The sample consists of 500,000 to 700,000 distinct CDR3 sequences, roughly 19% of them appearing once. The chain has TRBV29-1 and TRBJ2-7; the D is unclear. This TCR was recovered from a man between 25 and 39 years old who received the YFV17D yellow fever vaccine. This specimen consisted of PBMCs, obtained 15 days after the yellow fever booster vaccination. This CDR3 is CSVESGRTYEQYF. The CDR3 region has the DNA TGCAGCGTTGAATCGGGCAGAACCTACGAGCAGTACTTC.